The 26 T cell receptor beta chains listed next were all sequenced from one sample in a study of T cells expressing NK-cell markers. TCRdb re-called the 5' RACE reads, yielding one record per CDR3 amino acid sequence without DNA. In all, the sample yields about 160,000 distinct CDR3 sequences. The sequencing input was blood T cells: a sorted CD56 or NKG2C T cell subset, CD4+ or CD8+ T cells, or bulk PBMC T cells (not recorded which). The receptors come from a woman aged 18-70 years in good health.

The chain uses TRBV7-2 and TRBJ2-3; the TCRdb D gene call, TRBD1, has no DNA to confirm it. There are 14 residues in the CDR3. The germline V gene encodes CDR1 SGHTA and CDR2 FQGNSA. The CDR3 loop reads CASSLSRGGDTQYF. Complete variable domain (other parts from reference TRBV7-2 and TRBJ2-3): GAGVSQSPSNKVTEKGKDVELRCDPISGHTALYWYRQSLGQGLEFLIYFQGNSAPDKSGLPSDRFSAERTGGSVSTLTIQRTQQEDSAVYLCASSLSRGGDTQYFGPGTRLTVL.

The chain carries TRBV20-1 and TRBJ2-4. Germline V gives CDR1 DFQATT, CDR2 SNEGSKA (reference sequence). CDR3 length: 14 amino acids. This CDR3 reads CSARDMVAKNIQYF.

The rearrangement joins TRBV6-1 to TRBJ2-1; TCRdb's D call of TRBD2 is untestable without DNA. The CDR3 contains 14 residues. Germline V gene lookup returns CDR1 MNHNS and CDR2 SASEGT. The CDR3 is CASNRPGLAEEQFF.

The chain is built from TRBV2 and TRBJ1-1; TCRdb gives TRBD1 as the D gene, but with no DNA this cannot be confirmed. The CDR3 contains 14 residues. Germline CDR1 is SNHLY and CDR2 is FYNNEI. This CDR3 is CASTRELGVTEAFF.

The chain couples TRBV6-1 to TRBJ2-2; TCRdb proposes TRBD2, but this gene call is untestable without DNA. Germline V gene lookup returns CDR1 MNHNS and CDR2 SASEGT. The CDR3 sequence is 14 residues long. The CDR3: CASRLDYYTGELFF.

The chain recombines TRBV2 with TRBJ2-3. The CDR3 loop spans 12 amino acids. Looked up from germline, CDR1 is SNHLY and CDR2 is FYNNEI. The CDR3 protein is CASSVGTDTQYF.

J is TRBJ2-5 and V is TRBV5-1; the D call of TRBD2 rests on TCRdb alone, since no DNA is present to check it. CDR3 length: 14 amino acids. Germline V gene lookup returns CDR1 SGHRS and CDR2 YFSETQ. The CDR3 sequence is CASSGAGVQETQYF.

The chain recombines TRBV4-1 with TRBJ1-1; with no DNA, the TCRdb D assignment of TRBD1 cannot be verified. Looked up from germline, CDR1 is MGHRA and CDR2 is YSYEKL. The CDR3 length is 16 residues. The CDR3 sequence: CASSQGLARGNTEAFF.

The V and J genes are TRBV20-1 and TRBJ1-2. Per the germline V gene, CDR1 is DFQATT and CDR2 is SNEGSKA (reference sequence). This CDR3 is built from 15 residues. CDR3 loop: CSAPAGGGLNYGYTF.

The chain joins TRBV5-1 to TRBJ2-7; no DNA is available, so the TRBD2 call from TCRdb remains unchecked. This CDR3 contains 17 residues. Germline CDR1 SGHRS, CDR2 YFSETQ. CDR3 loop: CASSPTPLAGGSYEQYF.

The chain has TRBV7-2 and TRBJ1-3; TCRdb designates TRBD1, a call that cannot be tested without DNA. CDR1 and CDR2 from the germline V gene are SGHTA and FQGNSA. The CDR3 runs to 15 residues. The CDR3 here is CASSSGGRSGNTIYF.

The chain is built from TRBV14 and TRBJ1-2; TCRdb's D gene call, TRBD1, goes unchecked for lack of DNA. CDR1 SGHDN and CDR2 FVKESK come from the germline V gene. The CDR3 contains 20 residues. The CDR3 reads CASSEVTLWDSDLTNYGYTF.

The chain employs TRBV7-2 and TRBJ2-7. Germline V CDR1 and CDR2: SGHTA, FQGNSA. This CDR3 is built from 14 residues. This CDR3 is CASSLISVTYEQYF.

CDR3 amino acids: CASSSTTGEKLFF. The chain couples TRBV7-8 to TRBJ1-4; there is no DNA to check the TCRdb D call of TRBD1. Germline CDR1 is SGHVS and CDR2 is FQNEAQ. The CDR3 covers 13 residues.

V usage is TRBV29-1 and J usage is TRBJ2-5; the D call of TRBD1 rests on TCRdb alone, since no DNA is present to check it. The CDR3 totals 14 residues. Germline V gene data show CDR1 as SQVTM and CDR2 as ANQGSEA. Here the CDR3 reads CSVPLDGGQETQYF.

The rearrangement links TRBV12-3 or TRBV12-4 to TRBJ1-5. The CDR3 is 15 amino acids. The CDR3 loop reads CASSYRSQAAGPQHF.

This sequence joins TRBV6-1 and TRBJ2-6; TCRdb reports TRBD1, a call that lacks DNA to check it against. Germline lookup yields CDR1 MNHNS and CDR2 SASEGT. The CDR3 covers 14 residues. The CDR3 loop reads CASTRGIGANVLTF.

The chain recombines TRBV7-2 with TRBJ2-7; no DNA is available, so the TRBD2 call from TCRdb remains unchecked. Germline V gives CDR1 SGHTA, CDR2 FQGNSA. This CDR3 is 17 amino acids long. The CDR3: CASSLGAGSGGIYEQYF. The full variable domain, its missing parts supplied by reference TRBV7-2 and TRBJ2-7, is GAGVSQSPSNKVTEKGKDVELRCDPISGHTALYWYRQSLGQGLEFLIYFQGNSAPDKSGLPSDRFSAERTGGSVSTLTIQRTQQEDSAVYLCASSLGAGSGGIYEQYFGPGTRLTVT.

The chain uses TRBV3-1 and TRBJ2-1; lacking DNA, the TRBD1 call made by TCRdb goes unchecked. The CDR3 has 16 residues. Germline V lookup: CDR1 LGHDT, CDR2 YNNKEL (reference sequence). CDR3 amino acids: CASSQGRTGIYNEQFF.

CDR3 in amino acids: CASRPRLAGALRETQYF. This chain connects TRBV5-6 to TRBJ2-5; lacking DNA, the TRBD2 call made by TCRdb goes unchecked. Germline assignment: CDR1 SGHDT and CDR2 YYEEEE. The CDR3 is 17 residues long.

This chain's CDR3 is CSARGELPGQGRTGELFF. The chain recombines TRBV20-1 with TRBJ2-2; TCRdb's D gene call, TRBD1, goes unchecked for lack of DNA. The CDR3 loop spans 18 amino acids. CDR1 is DFQATT, CDR2 SNEGSKA, per germline (reference sequence).

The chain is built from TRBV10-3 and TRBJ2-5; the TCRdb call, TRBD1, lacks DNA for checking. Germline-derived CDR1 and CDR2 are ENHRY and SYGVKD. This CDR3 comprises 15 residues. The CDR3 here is CAISERGGNQETQYF.

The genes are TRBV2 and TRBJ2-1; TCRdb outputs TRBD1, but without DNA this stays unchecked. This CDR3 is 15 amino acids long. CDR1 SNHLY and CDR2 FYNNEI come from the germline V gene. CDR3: CASRPRERGGNEQFF. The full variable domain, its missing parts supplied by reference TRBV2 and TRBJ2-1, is EPEVTQTPSHQVTQMGQEVILRCVPISNHLYFYWYRQILGQKVEFLVSFYNNEISEKSEIFDDQFSVERPDGSNFTLKIRSTKLEDSAMYFCASRPRERGGNEQFFGPGTRLTVL.

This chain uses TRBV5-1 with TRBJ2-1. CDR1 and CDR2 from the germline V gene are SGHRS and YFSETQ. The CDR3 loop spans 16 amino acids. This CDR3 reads CASSVWIPSSYNEQFF.

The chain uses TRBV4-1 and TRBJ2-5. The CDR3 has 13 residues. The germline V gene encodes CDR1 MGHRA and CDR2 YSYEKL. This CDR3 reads CASSQVAEETQYF.

CDR3 in amino acids: CASRTGVGAYEQYF. The chain couples TRBV27 to TRBJ2-7; TCRdb calls TRBD2, which cannot be checked without DNA. Germline V gene sequence: CDR1 MNHEY, CDR2 SMNVEV (reference sequence). The CDR3 length is 14 residues.